The rows below give T cell receptor beta chains drawn from one sample of a study of T cells in Graves' hyperthyroidism and ophthalmopathy. One entry per CDR3 protein, called by TCRdb with MiXCR from the multiplex PCR reads. In the table there are hundreds of thousands of distinct CDR3 sequences, 15% to 18% of which are singletons. Material: blood. Receptors originate from a woman younger than 30 with Graves' hyperthyroidism that later progressed to Graves' ophthalmopathy. CDR3s include the opening cysteine and the closing phenylalanine or tryptophan. The order of the fields is J gene, V gene, clone size, D gene, CDR3 protein, CDR3 DNA. D genes are given only for firm matches. The size of a clone is reported for some rows only, either as once, few or many, or as a class for expanded clones.

TRBJ2-4 | TRBV5-6 | few | NA | CASSLRLPSFAKNIQYF | TGTGCCAGCAGCTTGAGACTACCCAGTTTCGCCAAAAACATTCAGTACTTC
TRBJ2-7 | TRBV20-1 | few | NA | CSTTQVTNSYEQYF | TGCAGTACTACCCAAGTCACTAACTCCTACGAGCAGTACTTC
TRBJ2-2 | TRBV9 | NA | NA | CASSVARSVSGELFF | TGTGCCAGCAGCGTAGCCCGATCGGTATCCGGGGAGCTGTTTTTT
TRBJ2-7 | TRBV5-1 | many | NA | CASSLEVRGYEQYF | TGCGCCAGCAGCTTGGAGGTCAGGGGCTACGAGCAGTACTTC
TRBJ2-1 | TRBV5-1 | many | NA | CASSLTQGLSSYNEQFF | TGCGCCAGCAGCCTCACACAGGGATTAAGCTCCTACAATGAGCAGTTCTTC
TRBJ2-4 | TRBV20-1 | NA | NA | CSARAGTDIQYF | TGCAGTGCTAGGGCAGGGACGGACATTCAGTACTTC
TRBJ1-5 | TRBV6-1 | many | NA | CASSPLLTSGGRDQPQHF | TGTGCCAGCAGCCCCCTGCTTACGAGCGGCGGCAGGGATCAGCCCCAGCATTTT
TRBJ2-1 | TRBV3-1 | many | TRBD2 | CASSQEKTGLAGKEQFF | TGTGCCAGCAGCCAGGAAAAAACGGGACTAGCGGGAAAGGAGCAGTTCTTC
TRBJ1-2 | TRBV5-8 | many | NA | CASSLEGPYGYTF | TGTGCCAGCAGCTTGGAGGGGCCGTATGGCTACACCTTC
TRBJ2-7 | TRBV3-1 | many | NA | CASSQVSGSYEQYF | TGTGCCAGCAGCCAAGTTTCAGGTTCCTACGAGCAGTACTTC
TRBJ2-3 | TRBV9 | NA | TRBD2 | CASSVVPSGRADTQYF | TGTGCCAGCAGCGTAGTTCCTAGCGGGAGAGCAGATACGCAGTATTTT
TRBJ1-2 | TRBV6-1 | NA | TRBD1 | CASTDRGANYGYTF | TGTGCCAGCACTGACAGGGGGGCTAACTATGGCTACACCTTC
TRBJ1-4 | TRBV9 | few | NA | CASSVEWGANEKLFF | TGTGCCAGCAGCGTTGAGTGGGGAGCTAATGAAAAACTGTTTTTT
TRBJ1-1 | TRBV7-9 | NA | NA | CASSLNSGFVGSTEAFF | TGTGCCAGCAGCCTCAATTCGGGGTTTGTAGGGTCCACTGAAGCTTTCTTT
TRBJ1-1 | TRBV4-2 | NA | NA | CASSQEGVTEAFF | TGTGCCAGCAGCCAAGAGGGTGTCACTGAAGCTTTCTTT
TRBJ2-2 | TRBV27 | many | NA | CASRPTPFRVAQNTGELFF | TGTGCCAGCAGGCCTACCCCCTTTAGGGTAGCGCAGAACACCGGGGAGCTGTTTTTT
TRBJ2-7 | TRBV7-9 | NA | NA | CASSPSGGIFYEQYF | TGTGCCAGCAGCCCCTCCGGTGGAATCTTCTACGAGCAGTACTTC
TRBJ1-2 | TRBV28 | many | TRBD1 | CASSLSQGGTGYTF | TGTGCCAGCAGTTTATCACAGGGGGGGACCGGCTACACCTTC
TRBJ2-2 | TRBV20-1 | NA | TRBD2 | CSARGPGLAGGWNTGELFF | TGCAGTGCTAGAGGCCCCGGACTAGCGGGAGGGTGGAACACCGGGGAGCTGTTTTTT
TRBJ2-7 | TRBV20-1 | few | NA | CSARVPAGVYEQYF | TGCAGTGCTAGAGTCCCGGCAGGGGTGTACGAGCAGTACTTC
TRBJ2-1 | TRBV7-9 | NA | TRBD1 | CASKQNPGTATSSYNEQFF | TGCGCCAGCAAGCAAAATCCTGGGACAGCAACGAGCTCCTACAATGAGCAGTTCTTC
TRBJ1-6 | TRBV28 | many | NA | CASSLLGDLYNSPLHF | TGTGCCAGCAGTTTATTGGGGGACCTCTATAATTCACCCCTCCACTTT
TRBJ2-2 | TRBV2 | NA | TRBD1 | CASSGLGQGPGELLF | TGTGCCAGCAGTGGCCTCGGACAGGGGCCCGGGGAGCTGCTTTTT
TRBJ1-4 | TRBV4-1 | few | TRBD1 | CASSQLVRGQENEKLFF | TGCGCCAGCAGCCAACTGGTTAGGGGACAGGAAAATGAAAAACTGTTTTTT
TRBJ2-7 | TRBV3-1 | many | NA | CASTRGRADEQYF | TGTGCCAGCACCCGGGGGCGAGCCGACGAGCAGTACTTC
TRBJ2-1 | TRBV12-3/TRBV12-4 | many | TRBD2 | CASSALAGLSNNEQFF | TGTGCCAGCAGTGCACTAGCGGGCCTCTCAAACAATGAGCAGTTCTTC
TRBJ2-6 | TRBV7-9 | NA | NA | CASSPITGGSGANVLTF | TGCGCCAGCAGCCCAATAACCGGGGGTTCTGGGGCCAACGTCCTGACTTTC
TRBJ2-3 | TRBV28 | many | NA | CASSDTPVRTDTQYF | TGTGCCAGCAGTGACACCCCCGTTCGGACAGATACGCAGTATTTT
TRBJ2-3 | TRBV7-2 | once | TRBD1 | CASSLDLFAGGTDMQYF | TGTGCCAGCAGCTTAGATCTCTTCGCAGGGGGCACAGATATGCAGTATTTT
TRBJ2-5 | TRBV4-1 | NA | NA | CASSQGLLETQYF | TGCGCCAGCAGCCAAGGCCTACTCGAGACCCAGTACTTC
TRBJ2-7 | TRBV20-1 | NA | NA | CSAPPGGRNYEQYF | TGCAGTGCTCCCCCCGGGGGGCGAAATTACGAGCAGTACTTC
TRBJ2-1 | TRBV12-3/TRBV12-4 | many | TRBD2 | CASSSNRLAAEQFF | TGTGCCAGCAGTTCCAACAGACTAGCGGCTGAGCAGTTCTTC
TRBJ2-2 | TRBV29-1 | many | TRBD1 | CSGTGGGTGELFF | TGCAGCGGAACAGGGGGTGGAACCGGGGAGCTGTTTTTT
TRBJ2-7 | TRBV14 | NA | NA | CASSHGAGPYEQYF | TGTGCCAGCAGCCACGGGGCTGGGCCCTACGAGCAGTACTTC
TRBJ2-2 | TRBV12-3/TRBV12-4 | many | NA | CASSLGKGQTYTGELFF | TGTGCCAGCAGTTTGGGTAAAGGACAGACTTACACCGGGGAGCTGTTTTTT
TRBJ1-1 | TRBV12-3/TRBV12-4 | many | TRBD1 | CASSFTGDTEAFF | TGTGCCAGCAGCTTTACAGGGGACACTGAAGCTTTCTTT
TRBJ2-5 | TRBV11-2 | many | NA | CASSLVGQRSEETQYF | TGTGCCAGCAGCTTAGTTGGACAGAGGTCGGAAGAGACCCAGTACTTC
TRBJ2-5 | TRBV4-1 | NA | NA | CASSQRDSTQETQYF | TGCGCCAGCAGCCAACGCGACAGCACCCAAGAGACCCAGTACTTC
TRBJ2-7 | TRBV7-8 | many | TRBD1 | CASSRFQGAADEQYF | TGTGCCAGCAGCCGATTCCAGGGGGCTGCGGACGAGCAGTACTTC
TRBJ2-1 | TRBV6-1 | NA | NA | CASSEASFDSYNEQFF | TGTGCCAGCAGTGAAGCTAGCTTCGATAGCTACAATGAGCAGTTCTTC
TRBJ1-2 | TRBV20-1 | NA | TRBD1 | CSASPPGGDGYTF | TGCAGTGCTAGCCCTCCAGGGGGCGATGGCTACACCTTC
TRBJ1-1 | TRBV28 | many | NA | CASSLFVPNTEAFF | TGTGCCAGCAGTTTATTTGTCCCGAACACTGAAGCTTTCTTT
TRBJ2-1 | TRBV7-9 | many | NA | CASRTAGNSAEQFF | TGTGCCAGCAGAACCGCGGGAAACAGCGCCGAGCAGTTCTTC
TRBJ2-5 | TRBV10-3 | many | TRBD2 | CAISENLAVETGGETQYF | TGTGCCATCAGTGAGAACCTAGCGGTCGAGACGGGGGGAGAGACCCAGTACTTC
TRBJ2-1 | TRBV20-1 | many | NA | CSASFAGAASYNEQFF | TGCAGTGCTAGCTTCGCTGGGGCCGCATCCTACAATGAGCAGTTCTTC
TRBJ2-1 | TRBV5-1 | NA | NA | CASSLQGPIPYNEQFF | TGCGCCAGCAGCTTGCAAGGACCCATCCCTTACAATGAGCAGTTCTTC
TRBJ2-7 | TRBV6-2/TRBV6-3 | many | TRBD1 | CASTMTGWTYEQYF | TGTGCCAGCACCATGACAGGGTGGACCTACGAGCAGTACTTC
TRBJ2-3 | TRBV28 | many | NA | CASSPFRGADTDTQYF | TGTGCCAGCAGTCCCTTTAGGGGAGCGGACACAGATACGCAGTATTTT
TRBJ2-1 | TRBV25-1 | few | NA | CASSEWGGGEQFF | TGTGCCAGCAGTGAGTGGGGAGGGGGTGAGCAGTTCTTC
TRBJ2-2 | TRBV5-1 | once | TRBD1 | CASSWGTGINTGELFF | TGCGCCAGCAGCTGGGGGACAGGGATCAACACCGGGGAGCTGTTTTTT
TRBJ2-2 | TRBV4-1 | few | TRBD2 | CASSQIAGVGTGELFF | TGCGCCAGCAGCCAAATAGCGGGAGTAGGAACCGGGGAGCTGTTTTTT
TRBJ1-5 | TRBV19 | NA | NA | CASTLRFNQPQHF | TGTGCCAGCACTTTACGGTTTAATCAGCCCCAGCATTTT
TRBJ2-5 | TRBV24-1 | many | NA | CATSTTDQETQYF | TGTGCCACCAGTACGACAGATCAAGAGACCCAGTACTTC
TRBJ1-1 | TRBV12-3/TRBV12-4 | many | NA | CASSPGTRNTEAFF | TGTGCCAGCAGTCCTGGGACCAGGAACACTGAAGCTTTCTTT
TRBJ1-2 | TRBV25-1 | NA | NA | CASSEGQLFYTF | TGTGCCAGCAGTGAAGGACAGTTATTCTACACCTTC
TRBJ2-1 | TRBV27 | NA | NA | CASGGLSSYNEQFF | TGTGCCAGCGGGGGTCTCTCCTCCTACAATGAGCAGTTCTTC